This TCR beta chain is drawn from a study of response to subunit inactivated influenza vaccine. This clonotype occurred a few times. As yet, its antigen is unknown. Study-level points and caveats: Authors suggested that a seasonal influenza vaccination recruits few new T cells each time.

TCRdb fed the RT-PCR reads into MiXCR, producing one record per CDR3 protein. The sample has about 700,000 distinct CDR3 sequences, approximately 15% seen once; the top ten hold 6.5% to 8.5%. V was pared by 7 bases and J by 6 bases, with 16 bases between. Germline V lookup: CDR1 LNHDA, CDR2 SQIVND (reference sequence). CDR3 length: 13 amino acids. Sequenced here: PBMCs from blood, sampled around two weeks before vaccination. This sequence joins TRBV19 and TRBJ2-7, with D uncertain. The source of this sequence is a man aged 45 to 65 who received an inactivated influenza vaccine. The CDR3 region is CASTPGVGFEQYF. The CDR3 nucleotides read TGTGCCAGTACCCCTGGTGTTGGATTCGAGCAGTACTTC.